This T cell receptor beta chain comes out of a study of shared T cell receptors in the human thymus. Clones were sequenced by immunoSEQ multiplex PCR, and TCRdb holds only the in-frame ones, with some missing. Of 720,000 or so clones in the sample, approximately 85% were seen once. V lost 4 bases and J lost 6, with 13 bases in between. The CDR3 loop spans 14 amino acids. Germline lookup yields CDR1 MGHRA and CDR2 YSYEKL. These same records also appear under a second study, on human thymus T cells. This second report adds: Those donating were healthy Finnish infants in corrective surgery for congenital heart defects. During corrective heart surgery, resections were taken, and the thymus tissue came from them. Usage of V and J genes appeared biased in thymic and blood repertoires. Related studies found that unrelated individuals share highly overlapping thymic repertoires.

Sequenced sample: thymocytes. J is TRBJ1-5 and V is TRBV4-1, with a tentative D call TRBD1 (5 bases). The receptor was derived from a girl in the first two years of life with a congenital heart defect. The CDR3 DNA is TGCGCCAGCAGCCTTCACTCGGGGGGTCAGCCCCAGCATTTT. It yields the protein CASSLHSGGQPQHF.